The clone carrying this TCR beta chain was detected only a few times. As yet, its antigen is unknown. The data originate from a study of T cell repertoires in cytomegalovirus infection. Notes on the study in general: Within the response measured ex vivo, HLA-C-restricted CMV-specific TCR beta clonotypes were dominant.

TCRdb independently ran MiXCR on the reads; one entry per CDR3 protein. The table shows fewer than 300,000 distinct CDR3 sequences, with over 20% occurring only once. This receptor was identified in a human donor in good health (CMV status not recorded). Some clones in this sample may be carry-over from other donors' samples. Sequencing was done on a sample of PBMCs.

The chain's CDR3 is CASSSGQGAMNTEAFF. DNA for the CDR3: TGTGCCAGCAGCTCTGGACAGGGGGCTATGAACACTGAAGCTTTCTTT. J is TRBJ1-1 and V is TRBV11-3, with 11 positions matching TRBD1. CDR3 size: 16 residues. V dropped 4 bases and J dropped 0; count of bases not matched to a gene: 4. The germline V gene encodes CDR1 SGHNT and CDR2 YENEEA.